These T cell receptor beta chains were read from a single sample in a study of blood T cell dynamics during melanoma immunotherapy. Method: immunoSEQ multiplex PCR; TCRdb's copy keeps in-frame clones and lacks some. Here the sample spans over 20,000 clones, roughly 86% being singletons. Sequenced here: blood, sampled from a patient treated with checkpoint blockade. These TCRs come from a human donor with melanoma. Each CDR3 is given with its conserved first and last residue. D genes are given only for firm matches. Size tells how often a clone was seen (once, few, many) or the class of an expanded clone, and some rows leave it out.

NA,NA,TRBJ2-7,TRBV2,TGTGCCAGCGTCCGACGTTGGGACGAGCAGTACTTC,CASVRRWDEQYF
NA,TRBD2,TRBJ2-7,TRBV6-1,TGTGCCAGCAGTGCCGGGACTAGCGGGGGTATTTACGAGCAGTACTTC,CASSAGTSGGIYEQYF
few,NA,TRBJ2-7,TRBV4-1,TGCGCCAGCAGCCAAGGGTCCGGACGGATCCCCTACGAGCAGTACTTC,CASSQGSGRIPYEQYF
NA,NA,TRBJ1-2,TRBV5-1,TGCGCCAGCAGCTTATTTACTGGGACCCCAAATGGCTACACCTTC,CASSLFTGTPNGYTF
NA,TRBD1,TRBJ1-3,TRBV5-1,TGCGCCAGCAGCGCAGGGACAGGTTACGCTGGAAACACCATATATTTT,CASSAGTGYAGNTIYF
NA,NA,TRBJ2-7,TRBV11-2,TGTGCCAGCAGCTTATTGTTCGACAGAGGCTACGAGCAGTACTTC,CASSLLFDRGYEQYF
NA,TRBD2,TRBJ2-1,TRBV10-1,TGCGCCAGCAGTGATATGCGGGAGTACAATGAGCAGTTCTTC,CASSDMREYNEQFF
once,TRBD2,TRBJ2-7,TRBV7-2,TGTGCCAGCAGTTTAGGACTAGCTACCTCCTACGAGCAGTACTTC,CASSLGLATSYEQYF
NA,NA,TRBJ2-2,TRBV15,TGTGCCACCAGCAGACTTGGAGGCTTGGACACCGGGGAGCTGTTTTTT,CATSRLGGLDTGELFF
NA,NA,TRBJ1-5,TRBV7-8,TGTGCCAGCAGCTCCGCGGCGAGCAATCAGCCCCAGCATTTT,CASSSAASNQPQHF
NA,NA,TRBJ1-1,TRBV5-6,TGTGCCAGCAGCTTGCAGGGGCAAGCTTTCTTT,CASSLQGQAFF
NA,NA,TRBJ2-3,TRBV11-2,TGTGCCAGCAGCTCCGGACGAGATACGCAGTATTTT,CASSSGRDTQYF
NA,TRBD1,TRBJ1-5,TRBV6-5,TGTGCCAGCAGCTCTGGACAGGGGGCCACTCAGCCCCAGCATTTT,CASSSGQGATQPQHF
NA,NA,TRBJ1-1,TRBV19,TGTGCCAGTAGCCTCGAAACAGGGTCGAACACTGAAGCTTTCTTT,CASSLETGSNTEAFF
NA,NA,TRBJ2-1,TRBV18,TGTGCCAGCTCCCTCGGGCAGGGAAAGGATGAGCAGTTCTTC,CASSLGQGKDEQFF
NA,NA,TRBJ1-5,TRBV28,TGTGCCAGTCTGAGGGGATCGGGGAGCAATCAGCCCCAGCATTTT,CASLRGSGSNQPQHF
few,NA,TRBJ2-6,TRBV27,TGTGCCAGCAGTCCGTCAGGGGCCAACGTCCTGACTTTC,CASSPSGANVLTF
NA,TRBD1,TRBJ1-1,TRBV19,TGTGCCAGTAGTACCGGGACAGGCTGGTCTGTGAACACTGAAGCTTTCTTT,CASSTGTGWSVNTEAFF
NA,TRBD1,TRBJ2-1,TRBV5-1,TGCGCCAGCAGCTTAGGGACAGCCAATGAGCAGTTCTTC,CASSLGTANEQFF
NA,TRBD1,TRBJ1-2,TRBV7-9,TGTGCCAGCAGCCTCAATAACCCGGGGACAGGGGCCAAGGGCTACACCTTC,CASSLNNPGTGAKGYTF